These 8 T cell receptor beta chains share one sample of origin, sequenced in a study of CD8 T cells in ankylosing spondylitis. Findings and caveats of the study: Typical of ankylosing spondylitis blood, it appeared, was a TCR beta motif of 7 or 8 highly homologous variants.

One entry per CDR3 protein, called by TCRdb with MiXCR from the 5' RACE reads. This sample has some 700,000 distinct CDR3 sequences, with roughly 19% found just once. The antigens these receptors bind are not known. Specimen: blood, either unsorted or a sorted T cell fraction (not recorded which). These receptors originate from a male donor with ankylosing spondylitis.

The genes are TRBV6-1 and TRBJ1-2; D perhaps matches TRBD1 (5 bases). The germline CDR1 and CDR2 sequences are MNHNS and SASEGT. Trimming cost V 4 bases and J 4 bases, with 13 bases left between them. This CDR3 contains 14 residues. CDR3 region: CASSVDSLRYGYTF. CDR3 sequence (DNA): TGTGCCAGCAGTGTTGACAGCCTTCGCTATGGCTACACCTTC.

The V and J genes are TRBV6-2 or TRBV6-3 and TRBJ2-6; weak D call: TRBD2 (5 bases). V shed 8 bases and J shed 0 bases, with 14 bases lying between them. The germline V gene has CDR1 MNHEY and CDR2 SVGEGT. This CDR3 comprises 16 residues. CDR3 DNA sequence: TGTGCCAGCCGACGGGGATCGTTCTCTGGGGCCAACGTCCTGACTTTC. Translated, it gives CASRRGSFSGANVLTF.

This clonotype was seen repeatedly, ten times or more. This sequence joins TRBV27 and TRBJ2-3, with 10 bases that match TRBD2. Germline V gives CDR1 MNHEY, CDR2 SMNVEV (reference sequence). Trimming removed 11 bases from V and 7 bases from J; junction bases left unmatched: 9. The CDR3 is 13 residues long. The CDR3 nucleotides are TGTGCCTCCCAGTCAGCGGGGGGGCATACGCAGTATTTT. Amino acids: CASQSAGGHTQYF.

V usage is TRBV5-1 and J usage is TRBJ2-3, with a weak D call TRBD2 (6 bases). CDR3 length equals 14 residues. The V gene lost 3 bases and the J gene lost 2 bases, with 10 bases spanning the gap. Germline V CDR1 and CDR2: SGHRS, YFSETQ. The DNA of the CDR3 is TGCGCCAGCAGCTGGCAGGGACTCACAGATACGCAGTATTTT. This translates into CASSWQGLTDTQYF. The variable domain in full, completed from reference TRBV5-1 and TRBJ2-3, reads KAGVTQTPRYLIKTRGQQVTLSCSPISGHRSVSWYQQTPGQGLQFLFEYFSETQRNKGNFPGRFSGRQFSNSRSEMNVSTLELGDSALYLCASSWQGLTDTQYFGPGTRLTVL.

The chain couples TRBV7-9 to TRBJ1-1; TRBD1 aligns across 10 bases. Germline V gene data show CDR1 as SEHNR and CDR2 as FQNEAQ (reference sequence). V lost 1 base, J lost 4 bases, and 3 bases stayed unmatched. The CDR3 covers 15 residues. Here the CDR3 reads CASSLVGTGATEAFF. Here the CDR3 DNA reads TGTGCCAGCAGCTTAGTTGGGACAGGGGCCACTGAAGCTTTCTTT.

The V call is TRBV6-1, the J call TRBJ2-2; 9 bases align to TRBD1. Losses at the gene ends were 6 bases for V and 4 bases for J; bases not matched to a gene: 9. There are 16 residues in the CDR3. CDR1 is MNHNS, CDR2 SASEGT, per germline. CDR3 residues: CASRRRQGDPTGELFF. The CDR3 nucleotides read TGTGCCAGCAGGCGGCGACAGGGGGACCCCACCGGGGAGCTGTTTTTT.

This clonotype appeared a few times. The rearrangement uses TRBV4-2 and TRBJ2-1; 12 nucleotides line up with TRBD1. This CDR3 is 15 amino acids long. Trimming cost V 3 bases and J 7 bases; bases outside gene matches: 4. Germline lookup yields CDR1 LGHNA and CDR2 YNFKEQ. CDR3 DNA sequence: TGTGCCAGCAGCCATTTGGGACAGGGGGCTAATGAGCAGTTCTTC. Residues: CASSHLGQGANEQFF.

Only a few counts were recorded for this clonotype. This sequence joins TRBV5-1 and TRBJ2-7; possible D gene TRBD1, 5 bases. Trimming left V 4 bases short and J 1 base short, with 21 bases between. CDR1 and CDR2 from the germline V gene are SGHRS and YFSETQ. This CDR3 spans 17 amino acids. The DNA for the CDR3 is TGCGCCAGCAGCGAGACGATCCAGGGTTTTGAGTCCTACGAGCAGTACTTC. This translates into CASSETIQGFESYEQYF.